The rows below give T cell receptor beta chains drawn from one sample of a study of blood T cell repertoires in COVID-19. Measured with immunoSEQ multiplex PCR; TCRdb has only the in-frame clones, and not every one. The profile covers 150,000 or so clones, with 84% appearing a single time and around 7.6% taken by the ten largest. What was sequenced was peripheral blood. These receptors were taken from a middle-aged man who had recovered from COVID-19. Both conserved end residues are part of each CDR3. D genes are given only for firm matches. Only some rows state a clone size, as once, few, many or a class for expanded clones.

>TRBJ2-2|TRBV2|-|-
CASSGIGETGELFF
TGTGCCAGCAGTGGTATAGGGGAAACCGGGGAGCTGTTTTTT
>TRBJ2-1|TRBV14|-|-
CASSQDKGQNNEQFF
TGTGCCAGCAGCCAAGATAAAGGACAGAACAATGAGCAGTTCTTC
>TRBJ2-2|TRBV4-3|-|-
CASSTQGGGWNTGELFF
TGCGCCAGCAGCACGCAGGGGGGAGGATGGAACACCGGGGAGCTGTTTTTT
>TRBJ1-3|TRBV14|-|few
CASSQDLPGNTIYF
TGTGCCAGCAGCCAAGACCTTCCGGGAAACACCATATATTTT
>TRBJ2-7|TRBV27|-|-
CASSSPGTLFGEQYF
TGTGCCAGCAGTTCACCCGGGACTTTATTTGGTGAGCAGTACTTC
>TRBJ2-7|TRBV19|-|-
CASSPRARGYEQYF
TGTGCCAGTAGTCCGAGGGCCAGGGGATACGAGCAGTACTTC
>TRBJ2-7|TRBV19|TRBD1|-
CASTLSGQGTYEQYF
TGTGCCAGTACCCTCTCGGGACAGGGAACCTACGAGCAGTACTTC
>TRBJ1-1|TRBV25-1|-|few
CASSESGLEAFF
TGTGCCAGCAGTGAATCTGGACTTGAAGCTTTCTTT
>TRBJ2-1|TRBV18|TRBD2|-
CASSPNSGITYNEQFF
TGTGCCAGCTCACCGAATAGCGGGATCACCTACAATGAGCAGTTCTTC
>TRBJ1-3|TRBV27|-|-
CASSLGAAGNTIYF
TGTGCCAGCAGTTTAGGGGCAGCTGGAAACACCATATATTTT
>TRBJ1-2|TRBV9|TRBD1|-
CASSVEQGADGYTF
TGTGCCAGCAGCGTAGAACAGGGGGCAGATGGCTACACCTTC
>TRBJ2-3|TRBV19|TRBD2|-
CASSSRLAGYTDTQYF
TGTGCCAGTAGTTCGCGACTAGCGGGTTACACAGATACGCAGTATTTT
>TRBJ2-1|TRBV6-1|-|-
CASSAPMGSKLDEQFF
TGTGCCAGCAGTGCCCCCATGGGCTCTAAACTGGATGAGCAGTTCTTC
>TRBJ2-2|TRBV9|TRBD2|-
CASSFRLAGVTGELFF
TGTGCCAGCAGCTTTCGACTAGCGGGAGTCACCGGGGAGCTGTTTTTT
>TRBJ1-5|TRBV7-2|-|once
CASSLGGLEHQPQHF
TGTGCCAGCAGCTTAGGGGGGCTGGAGCATCAGCCCCAGCATTTT
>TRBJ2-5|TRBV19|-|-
CASSIGETETQYF
TGTGCCAGTAGTATTGGAGAGACGGAGACCCAGTACTTC
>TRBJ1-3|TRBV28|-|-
CASSLKRQGPSGNTIYF
TGTGCCAGCAGTTTAAAGCGCCAGGGCCCCTCTGGAAACACCATATATTTT
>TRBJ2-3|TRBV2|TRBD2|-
CASSSSGGAGDTQYF
TGTGCCAGCAGTTCTAGCGGGGGGGCGGGAGATACGCAGTATTTT
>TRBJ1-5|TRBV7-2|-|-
CASSLTFYSNQPQHF
TGTGCCAGCAGCTTGACATTTTATAGCAATCAGCCCCAGCATTTT
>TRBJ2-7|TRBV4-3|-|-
CASSQEASVTYEQYF
TGCGCCAGCAGCCAAGAAGCTAGCGTCACCTACGAGCAGTACTTC
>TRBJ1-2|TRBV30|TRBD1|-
CAWSPGTGGNPYTF
TGTGCCTGGAGCCCCGGGACAGGCGGGAATCCCTACACCTTC
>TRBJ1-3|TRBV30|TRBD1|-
CAWSGRQGTTGNTIYF
TGTGCCTGGAGTGGACGACAGGGGACAACTGGAAACACCATATATTTT
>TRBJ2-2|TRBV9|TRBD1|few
CASNAGGTNTGELFF
TGTGCCAGCAATGCAGGGGGAACGAACACCGGGGAGCTGTTTTTT
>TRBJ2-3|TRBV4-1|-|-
CASSPRGAEAGGDTQYF
TGCGCCAGCAGCCCAAGAGGCGCTGAAGCGGGTGGGGATACGCAGTATTTT
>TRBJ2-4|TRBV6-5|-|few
CASSYSTRGIQYF
TGTGCCAGCAGTTACTCGACCCGGGGCATTCAGTACTTC
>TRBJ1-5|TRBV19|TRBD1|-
CASSKTGTEYSNQPQHF
TGTGCCAGTAGTAAAACCGGGACAGAGTATAGCAATCAGCCCCAGCATTTT
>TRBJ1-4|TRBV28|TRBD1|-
CANSLLTGGDEKLFF
TGTGCCAACAGTTTATTGACAGGGGGCGATGAAAAACTGTTTTTT
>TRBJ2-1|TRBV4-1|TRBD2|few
CASGLAAYNEQFF
TGCGCCAGCGGACTAGCGGCTTACAATGAGCAGTTCTTC
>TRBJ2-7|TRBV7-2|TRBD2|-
CASSLEASGGRRYEQYF
TGTGCCAGCAGCTTAGAGGCTAGCGGGGGAAGGAGGTACGAGCAGTACTTC
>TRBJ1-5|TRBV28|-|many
CASRGAGAGRNQPQHF
TGTGCCAGCAGGGGGGCTGGGGCAGGGCGCAATCAGCCCCAGCATTTT
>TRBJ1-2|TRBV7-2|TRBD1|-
CASSQNAGGIYGYTF
TGTGCCAGCAGCCAGAACGCAGGGGGCATTTATGGCTACACCTTC
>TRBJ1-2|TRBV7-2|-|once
CASSLDAGSYTF
TGTGCCAGCAGCTTAGACGCAGGGAGCTACACCTTC
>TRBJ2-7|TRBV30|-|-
CASLRKVPYEQYF
TGTGCCTCCCTGAGGAAGGTCCCCTACGAGCAGTACTTC
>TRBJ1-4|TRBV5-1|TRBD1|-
CASSFRGLWEKLFF
TGCGCCAGCAGCTTCAGGGGGCTCTGGGAAAAACTGTTTTTT
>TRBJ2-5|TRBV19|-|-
CASSPQGQFLETQYF
TGTGCCAGTAGTCCGCAGGGTCAGTTCCTGGAGACCCAGTACTTC
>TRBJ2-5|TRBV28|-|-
CASSNTSDSYQETQYF
TGTGCCAGCAGTAATACTAGTGATTCGTACCAAGAGACCCAGTACTTC
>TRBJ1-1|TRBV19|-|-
CAMASEEGEAFF
TGTGCCATGGCTAGCGAAGAAGGTGAAGCTTTCTTT
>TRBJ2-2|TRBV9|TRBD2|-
CASSVEGGSRFTGELFF
TGTGCCAGCAGCGTAGAAGGCGGGAGTCGGTTTACCGGGGAGCTGTTTTTT
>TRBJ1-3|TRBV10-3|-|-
CAISEHSGNTIYF
TGTGCCATCTCGGAGCACTCTGGAAACACCATATATTTT
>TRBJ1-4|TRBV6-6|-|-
CASEVDEKLFF
TGTGCCTCAGAAGTTGATGAAAAACTGTTTTTT
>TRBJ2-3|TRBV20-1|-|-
CSASESGTDTQYF
TGCAGTGCTAGTGAAAGCGGCACAGATACGCAGTATTTT
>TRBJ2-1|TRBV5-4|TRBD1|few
CASSKGQGTVGEQFF
TGTGCCAGCAGCAAGGGACAGGGGACCGTCGGTGAGCAGTTCTTC
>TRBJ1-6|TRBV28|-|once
CASSQTGEPLHF
TGTGCCAGCAGTCAAACAGGAGAACCCCTCCACTTT
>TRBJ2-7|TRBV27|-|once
CASTSWYPTGEQYF
TGTGCCAGCACCAGTTGGTATCCTACCGGGGAGCAGTACTTC
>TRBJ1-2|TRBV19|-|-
CASSRREANYGYTF
TGTGCCAGTAGTAGAAGGGAGGCGAACTATGGCTACACCTTC
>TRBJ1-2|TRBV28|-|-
CASSSTGDIYGYTF
TGTGCCAGCAGTTCTACAGGTGACATCTATGGCTACACCTTC
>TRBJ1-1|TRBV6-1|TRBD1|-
CASSEAAGTGNTEAFF
TGTGCCAGCAGTGAAGCAGCCGGGACAGGGAACACTGAAGCTTTCTTT
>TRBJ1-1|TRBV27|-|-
CASSFTGSYLGAFF
TGTGCCAGCAGTTTCACAGGGAGCTATTTGGGGGCTTTCTTT